This entry is about one T cell receptor beta chain. The sample comes from a study of blood T cell repertoires in COVID-19. Study background: Samples taken during acute and convalescent COVID-19 were collected in the United States, Italy and Spain. PBMCs, B-cell-depleted T cells, or T cells provided the cDNA or gDNA that made up the material.

Authors' methods: Amplification from reference gene primers served as the basis for estimated nucleated cell counts. Method: immunoSEQ multiplex PCR; TCRdb's copy keeps in-frame clones and lacks some. The V and J calls and clone size come from that table; D and trimming were worked out from the DNA. The sample holds around 130,000 clones, over 75% seen once. The germline CDR1 and CDR2 sequences are SEHNR and FQNEAQ (reference sequence). V was trimmed by 4 bases and J by 6 bases, leaving 12 bases between them. The CDR3 is 13 residues long. V gene TRBV7-9 combines with J gene TRBJ1-1; D unclear. Sequencing was carried out using peripheral blood. The TCR comes from a man in his forties with active or convalescent COVID-19. CDR3 loop: CASSYPSRAEAFF. In nucleotides, the CDR3 is TGTGCCAGCAGCTACCCCTCTCGGGCTGAAGCTTTCTTT.